Listed below are T cell receptor beta chains from one sample, sequenced in a study of T cell responses to AZD1222 COVID-19 vaccine. Libraries were prepared by immunoSEQ multiplex PCR; TCRdb keeps only in-frame clonotypes and omits some of them. The repertoire holds about 86,000 clones, with more than 75% as singletons. The sequencing used peripheral blood, collected on day 0 of AZD1222 vaccination. The receptor source for this set is an adult in good health. Both conserved end residues are part of each CDR3. A D gene is named only where the DNA matches it firmly. The size entry is marked missing in some rows and otherwise reads once, few, many or a size class.

J gene | clone size | D gene | V gene | CDR3 DNA | CDR3 protein
TRBJ2-3 | - | TRBD2 | TRBV28 | TGTGCCAGCAGTTCGGGTAGCGGGAGCGCAGATACGCAGTATTTT | CASSSGSGSADTQYF
TRBJ2-1 | - | TRBD2 | TRBV3-1/TRBV3-2 | TGTGCCAGCAGCCAACGCGGGAGTTCCTCCTACAATGAGCAGTTCTTC | CASSQRGSSSYNEQFF
TRBJ1-5 | - | - | TRBV4-1 | TGCGCCAGCAGCCAATCCGGGAAAGGCAGCAATCAGCCCCAGCATTTT | CASSQSGKGSNQPQHF
TRBJ2-7 | once | - | TRBV28 | TGTGCCAGCAGTCAGTCACAATACGAGCAGTACTTC | CASSQSQYEQYF
TRBJ1-1 | - | TRBD1 | TRBV20-1 | TGCAGTGCTAGTTTATCGGGACAGGGGATGGGGGACACTGAAGCTTTCTTT | CSASLSGQGMGDTEAFF
TRBJ2-7 | - | - | TRBV5-4 | TGTGCCAGCAGCCCGGCTGAAAGCGTTAGGATCTACGAGCAGTACTTC | CASSPAESVRIYEQYF
TRBJ2-2 | - | - | TRBV18 | TGTGCCAGCTCACCAGGTCTAGAGGACACCGGGGAGCTGTTTTTT | CASSPGLEDTGELFF
TRBJ2-5 | - | TRBD2 | TRBV24-1 | TGTGCCACCAGTGACTGGACTAGCGGACAAGAGACCCAGTACTTC | CATSDWTSGQETQYF
TRBJ2-7 | - | - | TRBV5-1 | TGCGCCAGCAGCCTAGGACGCGAGGGCTACGAGCAGTACTTC | CASSLGREGYEQYF
TRBJ2-7 | - | - | TRBV18 | TGTGCCAGCTCACCTTCCCGGGAGTTCCACGAGCAGTACTTC | CASSPSREFHEQYF
TRBJ1-4 | - | - | TRBV6-5 | TGTGCCAGCGGAGACGTTTTTAAACTGTTTTTT | CASGDVFKLFF
TRBJ1-1 | once | TRBD1 | TRBV5-1 | TGCGCCAGCAGCTCGCCCCGGGACAGGGCTGAAGCTTTCTTT | CASSSPRDRAEAFF
TRBJ1-1 | - | - | TRBV28 | TGTGCCAGCAGTTTATCCATAGTCTGGATGAACACTGAAGCTTTCTTT | CASSLSIVWMNTEAFF
TRBJ1-6 | - | - | TRBV4-2 | TGTGCCAGCAGCCAAGTTCAGGTGTCTAATTCACCCCTCCACTTT | CASSQVQVSNSPLHF
TRBJ2-5 | - | - | TRBV27 | TGTGCCAGCAGCCATCGAGCTCGGGAGACCCAGTACTTC | CASSHRARETQYF
TRBJ2-7 | - | - | TRBV7-5 | TGTGCCAGAAGCCGGGACGCAACCTACGAGCAGTACTTC | CARSRDATYEQYF
TRBJ1-5 | - | - | TRBV30 | TGTGCCTGGAGTCTTCTGGACCGGCCCCAGCATTTT | CAWSLLDRPQHF
TRBJ2-1 | - | TRBD2 | TRBV30 | TGTGCCTGGAGTTGGGGGGGTTCATACAATGAGCAGTTCTTC | CAWSWGGSYNEQFF
TRBJ2-7 | - | - | TRBV4-3 | TGCGCCAGCAGCCAAGTTCACAGGAGTACCTACGAGCAGTACTTC | CASSQVHRSTYEQYF
TRBJ2-7 | - | - | TRBV5-8 | TGTGCCAGCAGCTGGAGTGATCACGAGCAGTACTTC | CASSWSDHEQYF
TRBJ2-1 | - | - | TRBV10-1 | TGCGCCAGCAGTGAGTCTACCCTTGTCAATGAGCAGTTCTTC | CASSESTLVNEQFF
TRBJ1-1 | - | - | TRBV24-1 | TGTGCCACCAGTGAAGGGGATAACACTGAAGCTTTCTTT | CATSEGDNTEAFF